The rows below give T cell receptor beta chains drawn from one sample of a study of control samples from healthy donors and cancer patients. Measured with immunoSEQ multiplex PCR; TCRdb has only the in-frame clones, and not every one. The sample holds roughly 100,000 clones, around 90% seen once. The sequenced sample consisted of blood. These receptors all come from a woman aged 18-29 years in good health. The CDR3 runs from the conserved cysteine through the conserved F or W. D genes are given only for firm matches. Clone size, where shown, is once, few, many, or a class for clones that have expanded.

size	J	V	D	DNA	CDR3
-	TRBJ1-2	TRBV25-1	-	TGTGCCAGCAGTGAGTCTAACTATGGCTACACCTTC	CASSESNYGYTF
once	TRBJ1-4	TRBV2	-	TGTGCCAGCAGTGAATTGGCCAAAATATCAACTAATGAAAAACTGTTTTTT	CASSELAKISTNEKLFF
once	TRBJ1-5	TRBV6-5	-	TGTGCCAGCAGTTACGAAAGCAATCAGCCCCAGCATTTT	CASSYESNQPQHF
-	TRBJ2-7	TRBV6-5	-	TGTGCCAGCAGACCCTCGGGTGGATACGAGCAGTACTTC	CASRPSGGYEQYF
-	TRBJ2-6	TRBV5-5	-	TGTGCCAGCAGCGTATCGGGGGTTGGGGCCAACGTCCTGACTTTC	CASSVSGVGANVLTF
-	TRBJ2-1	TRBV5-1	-	TGCGCCAGCAGCTTGGCCCCAGCGGACAATGAGCAGTTCTTC	CASSLAPADNEQFF
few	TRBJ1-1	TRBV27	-	TGTGCCAGCAGTTTACAGGGAGGTTCCACTGAAGCTTTCTTT	CASSLQGGSTEAFF
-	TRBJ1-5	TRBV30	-	TGTGCCTGGAGTGTACTATCGGGACAGCCCCAGCATTTT	CAWSVLSGQPQHF
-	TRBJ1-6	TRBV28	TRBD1	TGTGCCAGCAGTATACAGGGGGGGAATTCACCCCTCCACTTT	CASSIQGGNSPLHF
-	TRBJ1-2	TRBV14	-	TGTGCCAGCAGCCAAGATATCGGGGGCTGGTATGGCTACACCTTC	CASSQDIGGWYGYTF
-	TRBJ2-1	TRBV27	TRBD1	TGTGCCAGCATCGGACAGGGGGCGAGGAATGAGCAGTTCTTC	CASIGQGARNEQFF
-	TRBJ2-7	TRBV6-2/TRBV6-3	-	TGTGCCAGCAGTTACTGGGGCTACGAGCAGTACTTC	CASSYWGYEQYF
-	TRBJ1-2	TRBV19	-	TGTGCCAGTAGTATCGAGGCCGGGAGGTATGGCTACACCTTC	CASSIEAGRYGYTF
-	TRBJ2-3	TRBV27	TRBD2	TGTGCCAGCAGTTTGGGGGGGAGCCGCACAGATACGCAGTATTTT	CASSLGGSRTDTQYF
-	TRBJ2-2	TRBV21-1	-	TGTGCCAGCAGCAAAGCGCTTGTCGACCCTATGACTAGCGGGGGGCTCACGAACACCGGGGAGCTGTTTTTT	CASSKALVDPMTSGGLTNTGELFF
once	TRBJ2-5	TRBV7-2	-	TGTGCCAGCAGCCTCTCCGGGGCCTCCCCGGGGGAGACCCAGTACTTC	CASSLSGASPGETQYF
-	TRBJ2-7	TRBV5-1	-	TGCGCCAGCAGCTTGGAGATCGGGGGCGCCGTCGAGCAGTACTTC	CASSLEIGGAVEQYF
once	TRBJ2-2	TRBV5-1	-	TGCGCCAGCAGCTTGGCCGGGGCGGACACCGGGGAGCTGTTTTTT	CASSLAGADTGELFF
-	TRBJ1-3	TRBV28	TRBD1	TGTGCCAGCACCTTACAGGGGGCGAGCTCTGGAAACACCATATATTTT	CASTLQGASSGNTIYF
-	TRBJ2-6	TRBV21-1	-	TGTGCCAGCAGCAAAGCGCTGGCGGCCTTGGGTCTCTGGGGAGCCAACGTCCTGACTTTC	CASSKALAALGLWGANVLTF
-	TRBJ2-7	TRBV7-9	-	TGTGCCAGCAGCCGAGACAGCTCCTACGAGCAGTACTTC	CASSRDSSYEQYF
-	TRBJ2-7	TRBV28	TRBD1	TGTGCCAGCAGTGGCCCGGGACAGGGAACCTACGAGCAGTACTTC	CASSGPGQGTYEQYF
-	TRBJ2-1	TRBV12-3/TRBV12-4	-	TGTGCCAGCAGTTATCTAGCGAACAATGAGCAGTTCTTC	CASSYLANNEQFF
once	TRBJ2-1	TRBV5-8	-	TGTGCCGAAGCAACGAGATACGATGAGCAGTTCTTC	CAEATRYDEQFF
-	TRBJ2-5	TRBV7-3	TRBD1	TGTGCCAGCAGCTTACAGGGGGCGGAGACCCAGTACTTC	CASSLQGAETQYF
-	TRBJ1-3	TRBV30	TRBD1	TGTGCCTGGAGTGAGGGACAGGGATACACCATATATTTT	CAWSEGQGYTIYF